The next 21 T cell receptor beta chains were all read from a single sample in a study of blood T cell repertoires in COVID-19. The data were produced by immunoSEQ multiplex PCR, yet TCRdb's version contains in-frame clones alone and is incomplete. The profile covers over 15,000 clones, with 82% appearing a single time and 6.1% taken by the ten largest. Sample: peripheral blood. The receptors come from a human donor in a cohort sampled during active COVID-19.

The rearrangement uses TRBV5-8 and TRBJ1-6, with D hard to call. This CDR3 contains 12 residues. The germline gives CDR1 SGHTS, CDR2 YDEGEE. Between the trimmed V and J ends, which lost 6 bases and 12 bases, there was a span of 13 bases. Here the CDR3 reads CASIRVWRPLHF. For the CDR3, the DNA is TGTGCCAGCATAAGAGTCTGGAGACCCCTCCACTTT.

The V and J genes are TRBV5-1 and TRBJ2-2; 12 nucleotides align to TRBD2. This CDR3 is 16 amino acids long. CDR1 is SGHRS, CDR2 YFSETQ, per germline. V was pared by 4 bases and J by 4 bases, with 5 bases of the junction left unmatched. The CDR3 DNA reads as TGCGCCAGCAGCCCACCTAGCGGGAGGGTCACCGGGGAGCTGTTTTTT. Translated: CASSPPSGRVTGELFF.

The chain carries TRBV5-5 and TRBJ2-7; D ambiguous. With 5 bases removed from V and 4 bases from J, the gap between germline ends came to 10 bases. CDR1 SGHKS and CDR2 YYEKEE come from the germline V gene (reference sequence). CDR3 length: 12 residues. The CDR3 bases are TGTGCCAGCAGTCCATCGACTTACGAGCAGTACTTC. Translating gives CASSPSTYEQYF.

J is TRBJ2-1 and V is TRBV6-6; maybe TRBD1 (7 bases). From germline, CDR1 is MNHNY and CDR2 SVGAGI (reference sequence). V was cut by 4 bases and J by 8 bases, with 18 bases left in between. CDR3 length: 15 amino acids. Written as DNA, the CDR3 is TGTGCCAGCAGTTCCCCAGGGGGGAGATTTGATGAGCAGTTCTTC. It codes for CASSSPGGRFDEQFF.

The chain carries TRBV21-1 and TRBJ2-1; the table's TRBD2 call for D was not verified on the DNA. TRBV21-1 is a recognized pseudogene. This CDR3 spans 19 amino acids. CDR3 DNA: TGTGCCAGCAGCAAAGAGGGACTAGCGGACTCGCCCGTCTACAATGAGCAGTTCTTC. Translated: CASSKEGLADSPVYNEQFF.

The J gene is TRBJ2-7, the V gene TRBV6-2 or TRBV6-3; 7 nucleotides agree with TRBD1. The CDR3 contains 13 residues. The germline CDR1 and CDR2 sequences are MNHEY and SVGEGT. V lost 0 bases, J lost 12 bases, and 8 bases stayed unmatched. The CDR3 bases are TGTGCCAGCAGTTACTCGACAGGGTTGAGTAGGTACTTC. It codes for CASSYSTGLSRYF.

The rearrangement joins TRBV6-5 to TRBJ1-4; 8 nucleotides match TRBD1. There are 15 residues in the CDR3. Germline V CDR1 and CDR2: MNHEY, SVGAGI. With V trimmed by 6 bases and J by 3 bases, 6 bases remained unmatched. This CDR3 reads CASSKLTGANEKLFF. The CDR3 DNA reads as TGTGCCAGCAGCAAATTGACAGGGGCTAATGAAAAACTGTTTTTT.

The chain employs TRBV11-3 and TRBJ2-3; D perhaps matches TRBD1 (5 bases). There are 14 residues in the CDR3. The germline CDR1 and CDR2 sequences are SGHNT and YENEEA. The V end lost 5 bases, the J end lost 6 bases, and 15 bases lay between the germline ends. CDR3 region: CASSGQGAMDTQYF. In nucleotides, the CDR3 is TGTGCCAGCAGCGGTCAGGGCGCCATGGATACGCAGTATTTT.

The J gene is TRBJ2-7, the V gene TRBV7-9; a weak D match, TRBD1 (5 bases). V lost 0 bases, J lost 2 bases, and 8 bases lay in between. The CDR3 spans 14 residues. Germline V CDR1 and CDR2: SEHNR, FQNEAQ (reference sequence). Here the CDR3 reads CASSLAQGTYEQYF. Here the CDR3 DNA reads TGTGCCAGCAGCTTAGCTCAGGGCACCTACGAGCAGTACTTC.

The V gene is TRBV5-6, the J gene TRBJ2-5, with D possibly matching TRBD2 (5 bases). This CDR3 has 14 residues. Trimming left V 2 bases short and J 0 bases short, with 8 bases between. CDR1 is SGHDT, CDR2 YYEEEE, per germline. The CDR3 DNA is TGTGCCAGCAGCTTTACAGCGGACCAAGAGACCCAGTACTTC. This sequence encodes CASSFTADQETQYF.

The chain recombines TRBV18 with TRBJ2-7; possibly TRBD2 for D (6 bases). The length of the CDR3 is 16 residues. Germline CDR1 KGHSH, CDR2 LQKENI. Trimming took off 2 bases at V and 3 bases at J, with 17 bases between the two ends. The CDR3 nucleotides read TGTGCCAGCTCACCAAGAGCGGTGGGGGGAGACTACGAGCAGTACTTC. Protein sequence: CASSPRAVGGDYEQYF.

The chain uses TRBV27 and TRBJ2-7; D is possibly TRBD1 (6 bases). Germline V gives CDR1 MNHEY, CDR2 SMNVEV (reference sequence). Trimming removed 6 bases from V and 0 bases from J, with 15 bases in between. CDR3 length: 15 amino acids. The CDR3 nucleotides read TGTGCCAGCAGCCTCAAGAGGGACACCTCCTACGAGCAGTACTTC. Translation: CASSLKRDTSYEQYF.

This clone was counted a single time. V usage is TRBV14 and J usage is TRBJ1-2, with D unresolved. The CDR3 totals 12 residues. Germline values: CDR1 SGHDN, CDR2 FVKESK. V was cut by 0 bases and J by 8 bases, with 7 bases left in between. The CDR3 coding sequence is TGTGCCAGCAGCCAAGATAAACGGGGCTACACCTTC. It codes for CASSQDKRGYTF. Full variable domain (remainder filled in from reference TRBV14 and TRBJ1-2): EAGVTQFPSHSVIEKGQTVTLRCDPISGHDNLYWYRRVMGKEIKFLLHFVKESKQDESGMPNNRFLAERTGGTYSTLKVQPAELEDSGVYFCASSQDKRGYTFGSGTRLTVV.

V is TRBV24-1 and J is TRBJ2-2; 9 nucleotides align to TRBD2. Germline CDR1 and CDR2: KGHDR and SFDVKD. V shed 5 bases, J shed 5 bases, and the junction held 2 bases outside the gene matches. There are 14 residues in the CDR3. CDR3 loop: CATSGGRDTGELFF. As DNA, the CDR3 is TGTGCCACCAGTGGCGGGAGGGATACCGGGGAGCTGTTTTTT.

This clone was observed a single time. The CDR3 DNA sequence: TGTGCCACCAGTGACTCCGGTCGGGGACAAGAGACCCAGTACTTC. It specifies CATSDSGRGQETQYF. The J gene is TRBJ2-5, the V gene TRBV24-1, with D tentatively TRBD2 (5 bases). The CDR3 spans 15 residues. Per germline, CDR1 KGHDR and CDR2 SFDVKD. V was clipped by 4 bases and J by 2 bases, with 13 bases between them.

The gene calls are TRBV3-1 (or the pseudogene TRBV3-2) and TRBJ1-1; no reliable D call. CDR1 is LGHDT and CDR2 is YNNKEL in the germline V gene (reference sequence). This CDR3 spans 11 amino acids. The V end lost 0 bases, the J end lost 10 bases, and 6 bases lay between the germline ends. The CDR3 reads CASSQEARAFF. The CDR3 region has the DNA TGTGCCAGCAGCCAAGAGGCCAGAGCTTTCTTT.

The V and J genes are TRBV20-1 and TRBJ1-2; D is perhaps TRBD1 (5 bases). Trimming left V 8 bases short and J 4 bases short, with 11 bases between. CDR1 and CDR2 (germline): DFQATT, SNEGSKA (reference sequence). CDR3 size: 11 residues. DNA of the CDR3: TGCAGTCGCAGGGTTGGCTATGGCTACACCTTC. As protein: CSRRVGYGYTF.

The chain has TRBV12-2 and TRBJ2-1; the D call in the table, TRBD2, was not verified against the DNA. TRBV12-2 is labeled a pseudogene. The CDR3 loop spans 13 amino acids. The CDR3 nucleotides read TGTGCAAGTGGGAGGACTTACTACAATGAGCAGTTCTTC. It encodes CASGRTYYNEQFF.

CDR3 in amino acids: CATTEGGSGANVLTF. CDR3 bases: TGTGCCACCACCGAAGGGGGCTCTGGGGCCAACGTCCTGACTTTC. The chain combines TRBV15 with TRBJ2-6, with D maybe TRBD1 (6 bases). Germline CDR1 and CDR2: LNHNV and YYDKDF (reference sequence). The CDR3 runs to 15 residues. V was cut by 7 bases and J by 0 bases, with 10 bases left in between. Filled out from reference TRBV15 and TRBJ2-6, the complete variable domain reads DAMVIQNPRYQVTQFGKPVTLSCSQTLNHNVMYWYQQKSSQAPKLLFHYYDKDFNNEADTPDNFQSRRPNTSFCFLDIRSPGLGDTAMYLCATTEGGSGANVLTFGAGSRLTVL.

Note on this clone: The identical CDR3 is also encoded by other nucleotide sequences in the sample. The chain combines TRBV28 with TRBJ1-6; the match to TRBD1 covers 9 bases. This CDR3 is 15 amino acids long. Germline CDR1 reads MDHEN; CDR2 reads SYDVKM. J gave up 5 bases and V 6 bases, and 5 bases lay outside the gene matches. DNA for the CDR3: TGTGCCAGCAGCCGCGGGGACAGGGATAATTCACCCCTCCACTTT. Its protein product is CASSRGDRDNSPLHF.

The chain combines TRBV7-9 with TRBJ2-7, with 7 bases aligning to TRBD2. Trimming cost V 1 base and J 0 bases; bases outside gene matches: 9. CDR3 length: 17 amino acids. CDR1 is SEHNR, CDR2 FQNEAQ, per germline (reference sequence). In nucleotides, the CDR3 is TGTGCCAGCAGCTTAGGGGTTAGCGGGTTCACCTCCTACGAGCAGTACTTC. Translated, it gives CASSLGVSGFTSYEQYF.